This T cell receptor beta chain was recovered during a study of CD8 T cells in ankylosing spondylitis. Whole-study results and caveats: In the blood and synovial fluid of reactive arthritis, some motif variants had been previously reported. Disease-associated clonotypes exhibited CD8+ identity and were relatively infrequent in peripheral blood.

Generation of TCR beta libraries employed quantitative 5'-RACE incorporating molecular barcodes. MiXCR was run by TCRdb on the 5' RACE reads, yielding one entry per CDR3 protein. This table holds fewer than 250,000 distinct CDR3 sequences, approximately 10% found once. Remarks on this clonotype: Its target is not known.

V was pared by 3 bases and J by 7 bases, with 15 bases between. This CDR3 is 14 amino acids long. The sequencing input was blood, either unsorted or a sorted T cell fraction (not recorded which). The rearrangement joins TRBV12-3 or TRBV12-4 to TRBJ1-2; the D is unclear. The TCR was taken from a male donor with ankylosing spondylitis or in good health (not recorded which). CDR3 DNA: TGTGCCAGCAGTTTTGGAGACCCTAGCGGTGGCTACACCTTC. Its protein is CASSFGDPSGGYTF.